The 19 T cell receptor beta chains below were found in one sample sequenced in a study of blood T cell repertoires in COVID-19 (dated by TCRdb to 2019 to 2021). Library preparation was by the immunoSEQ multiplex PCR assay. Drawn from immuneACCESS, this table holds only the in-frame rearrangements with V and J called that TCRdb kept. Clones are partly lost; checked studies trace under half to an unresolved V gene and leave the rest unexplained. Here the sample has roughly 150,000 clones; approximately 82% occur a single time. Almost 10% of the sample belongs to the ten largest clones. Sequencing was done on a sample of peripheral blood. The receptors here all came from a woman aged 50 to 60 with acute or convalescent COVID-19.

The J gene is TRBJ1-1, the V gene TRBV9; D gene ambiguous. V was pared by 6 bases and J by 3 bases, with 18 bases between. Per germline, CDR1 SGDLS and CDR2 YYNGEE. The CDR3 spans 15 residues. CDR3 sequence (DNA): TGTGCCAGCAACCCGATCGGGAGATTGGACACTGAAGCTTTCTTT. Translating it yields CASNPIGRLDTEAFF.

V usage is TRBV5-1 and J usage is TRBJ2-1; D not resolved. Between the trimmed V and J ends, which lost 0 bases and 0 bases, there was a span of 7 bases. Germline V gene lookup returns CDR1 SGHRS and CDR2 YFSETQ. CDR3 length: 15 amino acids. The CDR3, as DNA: TGCGCCAGCAGCTTGGGCGGCAGCTCCTACAATGAGCAGTTCTTC. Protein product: CASSLGGSSYNEQFF.

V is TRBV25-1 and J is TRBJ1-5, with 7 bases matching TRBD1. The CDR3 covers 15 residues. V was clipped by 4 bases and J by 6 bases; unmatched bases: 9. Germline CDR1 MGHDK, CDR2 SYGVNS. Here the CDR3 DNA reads TGTGCCAGCAGTGTGCCGGGACAGAGGTGTCAGCCCCAGCATTTT. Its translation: CASSVPGQRCQPQHF.

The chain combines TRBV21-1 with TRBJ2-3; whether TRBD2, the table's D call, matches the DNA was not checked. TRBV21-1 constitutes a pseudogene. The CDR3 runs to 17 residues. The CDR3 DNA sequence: TGTGCCAGCAGCAAAAGGCTAGCGGGACCGAGGGCAGATACGCAGTATTTT. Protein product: CASSKRLAGPRADTQYF.

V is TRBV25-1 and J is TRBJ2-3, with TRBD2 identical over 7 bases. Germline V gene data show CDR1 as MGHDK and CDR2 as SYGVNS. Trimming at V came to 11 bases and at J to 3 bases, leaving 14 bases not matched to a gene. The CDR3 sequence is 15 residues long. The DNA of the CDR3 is TGTGCCGGTACCTTTGCGCGGGGGAGGACAGATACGCAGTATTTT. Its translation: CAGTFARGRTDTQYF.

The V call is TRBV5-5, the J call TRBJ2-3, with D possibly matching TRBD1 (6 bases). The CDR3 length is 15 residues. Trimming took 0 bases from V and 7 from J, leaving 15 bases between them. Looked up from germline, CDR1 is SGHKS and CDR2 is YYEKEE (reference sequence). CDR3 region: CASSLAQGRGNTQYF. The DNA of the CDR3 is TGTGCCAGCAGCTTGGCACAGGGACGGGGAAATACGCAGTATTTT.

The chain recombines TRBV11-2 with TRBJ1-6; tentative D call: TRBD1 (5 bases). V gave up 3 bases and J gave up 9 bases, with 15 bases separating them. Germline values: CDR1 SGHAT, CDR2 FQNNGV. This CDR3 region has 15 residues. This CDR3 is CASSFGTGGASPLHF. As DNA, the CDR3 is TGTGCCAGCAGCTTCGGGACGGGAGGGGCTTCACCCCTCCACTTT.

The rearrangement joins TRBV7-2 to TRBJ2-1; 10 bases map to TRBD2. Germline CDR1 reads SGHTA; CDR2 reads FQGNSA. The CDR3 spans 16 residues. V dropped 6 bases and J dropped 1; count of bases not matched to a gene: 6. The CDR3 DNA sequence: TGTGCCAGCAGAGCTAGCGGGAGTATGTCCTACAATGAGCAGTTCTTC. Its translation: CASRASGSMSYNEQFF.

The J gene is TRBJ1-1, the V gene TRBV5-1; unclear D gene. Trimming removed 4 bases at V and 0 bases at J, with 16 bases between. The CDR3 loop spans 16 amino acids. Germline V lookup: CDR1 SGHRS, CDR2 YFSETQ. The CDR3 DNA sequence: TGCGCCAGCAGCACGTACTTGGCGGGCATGAACACTGAAGCTTTCTTT. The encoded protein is CASSTYLAGMNTEAFF.

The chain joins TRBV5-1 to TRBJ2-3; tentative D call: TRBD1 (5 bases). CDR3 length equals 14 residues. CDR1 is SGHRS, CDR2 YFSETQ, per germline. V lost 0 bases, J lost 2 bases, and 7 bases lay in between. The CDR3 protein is CASSLDRYTDTQYF. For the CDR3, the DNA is TGCGCCAGCAGCTTGGACAGGTACACAGATACGCAGTATTTT.

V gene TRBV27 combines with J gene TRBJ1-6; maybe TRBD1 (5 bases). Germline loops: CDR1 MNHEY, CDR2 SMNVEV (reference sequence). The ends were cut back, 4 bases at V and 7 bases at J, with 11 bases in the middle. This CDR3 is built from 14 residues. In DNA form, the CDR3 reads TGTGCCAGCAGTTATGGGGCGCGGAATTCACCCCTCCACTTT. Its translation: CASSYGARNSPLHF.

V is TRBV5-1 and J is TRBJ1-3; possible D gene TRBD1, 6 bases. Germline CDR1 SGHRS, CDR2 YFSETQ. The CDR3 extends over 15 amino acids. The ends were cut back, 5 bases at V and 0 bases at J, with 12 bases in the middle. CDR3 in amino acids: CASRPGVNSGNTIYF. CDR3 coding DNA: TGCGCCAGCAGACCAGGGGTTAACTCTGGAAACACCATATATTTT.

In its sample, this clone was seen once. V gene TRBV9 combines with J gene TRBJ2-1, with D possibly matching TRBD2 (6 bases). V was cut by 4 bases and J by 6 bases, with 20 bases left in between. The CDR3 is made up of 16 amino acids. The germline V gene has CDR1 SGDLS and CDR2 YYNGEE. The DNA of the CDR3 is TGTGCCAGCAGCCTTATAGGAAGGGACTTATCCAATGAGCAGTTCTTC. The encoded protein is CASSLIGRDLSNEQFF.

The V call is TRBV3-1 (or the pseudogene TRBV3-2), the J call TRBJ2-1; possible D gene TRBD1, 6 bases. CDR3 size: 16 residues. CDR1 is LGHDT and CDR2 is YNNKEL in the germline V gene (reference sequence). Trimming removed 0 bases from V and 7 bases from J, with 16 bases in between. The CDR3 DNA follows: TGTGCCAGCAGCCAAGATATGCAGGGGAGAACGAATGAGCAGTTCTTC. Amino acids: CASSQDMQGRTNEQFF.

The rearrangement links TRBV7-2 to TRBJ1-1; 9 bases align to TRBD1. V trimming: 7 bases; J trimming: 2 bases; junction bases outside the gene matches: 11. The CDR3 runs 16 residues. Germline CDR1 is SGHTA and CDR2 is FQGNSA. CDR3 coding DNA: TGTGCCAGCAACTCTGGTTGGGGACAGGGAAACACTGAAGCTTTCTTT. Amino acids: CASNSGWGQGNTEAFF.

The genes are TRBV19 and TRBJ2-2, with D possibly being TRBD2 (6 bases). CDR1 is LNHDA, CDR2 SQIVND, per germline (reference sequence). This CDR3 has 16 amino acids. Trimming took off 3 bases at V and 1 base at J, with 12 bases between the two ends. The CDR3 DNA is TGTGCCAGTAGTATTCGTTACGGGGGGAACACCGGGGAGCTGTTTTTT. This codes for CASSIRYGGNTGELFF.

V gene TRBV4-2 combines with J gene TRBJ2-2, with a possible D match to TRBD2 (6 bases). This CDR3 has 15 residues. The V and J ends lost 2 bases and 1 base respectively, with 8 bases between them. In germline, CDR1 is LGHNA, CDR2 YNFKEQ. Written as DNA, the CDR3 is TGTGCCAGCAGCCAACCCGGGGGGAACACCGGGGAGCTGTTTTTT. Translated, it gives CASSQPGGNTGELFF.

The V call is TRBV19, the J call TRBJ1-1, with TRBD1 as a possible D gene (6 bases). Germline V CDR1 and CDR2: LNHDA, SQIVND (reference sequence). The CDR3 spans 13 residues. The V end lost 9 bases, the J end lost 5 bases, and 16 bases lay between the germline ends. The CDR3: CASSGQPGTEAFF. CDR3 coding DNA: TGTGCCAGCTCTGGACAGCCTGGGACTGAAGCTTTCTTT.

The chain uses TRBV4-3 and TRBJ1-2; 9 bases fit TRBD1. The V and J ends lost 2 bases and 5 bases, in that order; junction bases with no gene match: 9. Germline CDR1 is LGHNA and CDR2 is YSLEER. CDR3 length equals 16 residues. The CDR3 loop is CASSQRGSGTGYGYTF. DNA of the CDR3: TGCGCCAGCAGCCAAAGGGGATCCGGGACAGGGTATGGCTACACCTTC.